This entry lists 20 T cell receptor beta chains sequenced from one sample in a study of CD8 T cells in ankylosing spondylitis. TCRdb passed the 5' RACE reads through MiXCR, listing each CDR3 protein once. The sample carries over 400,000 distinct CDR3 sequences, 26% recorded once. Study conclusions and caveats: Seemingly characteristic of ankylosing spondylitis blood was a TCR beta motif consisting of about 8 highly homologous variants.

These receptors have no known antigen. The sample taken for sequencing was blood, either unsorted or a sorted T cell fraction (not recorded which). These receptors all stem from a male donor with ankylosing spondylitis.

The sample holds a few counts of this clonotype. V gene TRBV25-1 combines with J gene TRBJ2-5, with D perhaps assigned TRBD1 or TRBD2 (6 bases each). There are 15 residues in the CDR3. V lost 7 bases to trimming and J lost 5 bases, with 20 bases between them. From germline, CDR1 is MGHDK and CDR2 SYGVNS. CDR3 coding DNA: TGTGCCAGCACTGACGGGGGCGGTTCCGGTGAGACCCAGTACTTC. It yields the protein CASTDGGGSGETQYF.

This chain connects TRBV4-2 to TRBJ1-5, with 8 bases matching TRBD1. Germline lookup yields CDR1 LGHNA and CDR2 YNFKEQ. The CDR3 totals 16 residues. Trimming at V came to 0 bases and at J to 3 bases, leaving 4 bases not matched to a gene. The CDR3 loop reads CASSQETGAFNQPQHF. CDR3 nucleotides: TGTGCCAGCAGCCAAGAGACAGGGGCCTTCAATCAGCCCCAGCATTTT.

The chain employs TRBV19 and TRBJ2-6; perhaps TRBD1 as D (5 bases). Germline values: CDR1 LNHDA, CDR2 SQIVND (reference sequence). Trimming stripped 5 bases from V and 0 bases from J, with 23 bases between. The CDR3 spans 20 residues. The CDR3 nucleotides are TGTGCCAGTAGTCGACAAAACAGGAATCGACACCCCTCTGGGGCCAACGTCCTGACTTTC. Its translation is CASSRQNRNRHPSGANVLTF.

The V call is TRBV20-1, the J call TRBJ1-5; 8 nucleotides line up with TRBD1. V shed 2 bases and J 0 bases; nucleotides not matched to a gene: 9. The CDR3 is 17 residues long. Germline values: CDR1 DFQATT, CDR2 SNEGSKA (reference sequence). CDR3 residues: CSARFGTGSFSNQPQHF. In nucleotides, the CDR3 is TGCAGTGCTAGATTCGGGACAGGAAGCTTTAGCAATCAGCCCCAGCATTTT.

The chain links TRBV5-6 to TRBJ2-4; no reliable D call. Germline CDR1 is SGHDT and CDR2 is YYEEEE. The CDR3 totals 14 residues. Trimming pared 1 base from V and 0 bases from J, leaving 5 bases between. CDR3 loop: CASSLMVAKNIQYF. The CDR3 region has the DNA TGTGCCAGCAGCTTGATGGTAGCCAAAAACATTCAGTACTTC. Based on the CDR3 plus reference TRBV5-6 and TRBJ2-4, the full variable domain is DAGVTQSPTHLIKTRGQQVTLRCSPKSGHDTVSWYQQALGQGPQFIFQYYEEEERQRGNFPDRFSGHQFPNYSSELNVNALLLGDSALYLCASSLMVAKNIQYFGAGTRLSVL.

V and J are TRBV7-2 and TRBJ2-3; a weak D match, TRBD2 (6 bases). Trimming cost V 7 bases and J 15 bases, with 20 bases left between them. The CDR3 sequence is 12 residues long. The germline gives CDR1 SGHTA, CDR2 FQGNSA. The CDR3 loop is CASTRGGAGSYF. The CDR3 DNA is TGTGCCAGCACCCGCGGTGGGGCGGGATCTTATTTT.

The table lists this clonotype with a few counts. The V gene is TRBV10-2, the J gene TRBJ2-1; tentative D call: TRBD2 (6 bases). CDR1 is WSHSY, CDR2 SAAADI, per germline. Trimming took off 3 bases at V and 4 bases at J, with 10 bases between the two ends. The CDR3 loop spans 14 amino acids. The CDR3, as DNA: TGCGCCAGCAGTGACCTAGCGAGGTACAATGAGCAGTTCTTC. It is translated as CASSDLARYNEQFF.

This chain uses TRBV5-1 with TRBJ2-1; D perhaps matches TRBD1 (5 bases). Germline CDR1 is SGHRS and CDR2 is YFSETQ. This CDR3 is built from 16 residues. Trimming took 7 bases from V and 10 from J, leaving 27 bases between them. The CDR3 DNA is TGCGCCAGCGGTATCGACAGCCCACCGTCTAGGAGCGAGCAGTTCTTC. This codes for CASGIDSPPSRSEQFF.

The chain has TRBV20-1 and TRBJ2-3, with 10 nucleotides matching TRBD2. CDR3 size: 17 residues. CDR1 DFQATT and CDR2 SNEGSKA come from the germline V gene (reference sequence). Trimming at V came to 1 base and at J to 0 bases, leaving 7 bases not matched to a gene. The DNA of the CDR3 is TGCAGTGCTAGAGGGTTAGCGGGAGGCCCTAGCACAGATACGCAGTATTTT. Amino acid sequence: CSARGLAGGPSTDTQYF.

The genes are TRBV11-2 and TRBJ1-4; TRBD1 agrees at 8 bases. The V segment lost 5 bases and the J segment 0 bases; nucleotides outside the gene matches: 11. Germline V gene sequence: CDR1 SGHAT, CDR2 FQNNGV. The CDR3 is 18 amino acids. CDR3 nucleotide sequence: TGTGCCAGCAGCCCGAACAGGGGGGTCCTAGCAACTAATGAAAAACTGTTTTTT. Translating gives CASSPNRGVLATNEKLFF. Variable domain in full (rest from reference TRBV11-2 and TRBJ1-4): EAGVAQSPRYKIIEKRQSVAFWCNPISGHATLYWYQQILGQGPKLLIQFQNNGVVDDSQLPKDRFSAERLKGVDSTLKIQPAKLEDSAVYLCASSPNRGVLATNEKLFFGSGTQLSVL.

The rearrangement links TRBV19 to TRBJ2-1; 10 nucleotides align to TRBD1. Germline lookup yields CDR1 LNHDA and CDR2 SQIVND (reference sequence). The V and J ends lost 5 bases and 5 bases, in that order; junction bases with no gene match: 6. The CDR3 is 15 amino acids. The CDR3 sequence is CASSHRDRGNNEQFF. Here the CDR3 DNA reads TGTGCCAGTAGTCACCGGGACAGGGGCAACAATGAGCAGTTCTTC.

The CDR3 spells CASSATRTSSTDTQYF. DNA for the CDR3: TGTGCCAGCAGCGCCACAAGAACCTCTAGCACAGATACGCAGTATTTT. The chain carries TRBV7-9 and TRBJ2-3; D call uncertain. The CDR3 extends over 16 amino acids. V lost 5 bases to trimming and J lost 0 bases, with 15 bases between them. Germline CDR1 reads SEHNR; CDR2 reads FQNEAQ (reference sequence). The full variable domain, completed using reference TRBV7-9 and TRBJ2-3, is DTGVSQNPRHKITKRGQNVTFRCDPISEHNRLYWYRQTLGQGPEFLTYFQNEAQLEKSRLLSDRFSAERPKGSFSTLEIQRTEQGDSAMYLCASSATRTSSTDTQYFGPGTRLTVL.

The rearrangement links TRBV11-2 to TRBJ2-1; D may match TRBD1 or TRBD2 (5 bases each). The CDR3 loop spans 18 amino acids. Germline V gene sequence: CDR1 SGHAT, CDR2 FQNNGV. The germline V and J ends were trimmed by 5 bases and 6 bases, with 26 bases remaining between them. The CDR3 region has the DNA TGTGCCAGCAGCCATTTCCGATCTCCGGGACGCCGACGCAATGAGCAGTTCTTC. Protein: CASSHFRSPGRRRNEQFF.

This chain links TRBV2 with TRBJ2-5; D gene unclear. V lost 7 bases and J 4 bases, leaving 13 bases between the germline ends. This CDR3 comprises 13 residues. Germline-derived CDR1 and CDR2 are SNHLY and FYNNEI. The DNA of the CDR3 is TGTGCCAGCACACGTGGGTCGGGAGAGACCCAGTACTTC. It is translated as CASTRGSGETQYF. Together with reference TRBV2 and TRBJ2-5, the CDR3 gives the full variable domain: EPEVTQTPSHQVTQMGQEVILRCVPISNHLYFYWYRQILGQKVEFLVSFYNNEISEKSEIFDDQFSVERPDGSNFTLKIRSTKLEDSAMYFCASTRGSGETQYFGPGTRLLVL.

Note on this clonotype: Mismatch with germline at one junction end may stem from a read error. This chain connects TRBV5-1 to TRBJ2-1; 11 nucleotides match TRBD2. The germline CDR1 and CDR2 sequences are SGHRS and YFSETQ. The CDR3 runs 16 residues. CDR3 protein: CGSSPLAGGPYNEQFF. The CDR3 DNA reads TGCGGCAGCAGCCCCTTAGCGGGAGGGCCCTACAATGAGCAGTTCTTC. The full variable domain, completed using reference TRBV5-1 and TRBJ2-1, is KAGVTQTPRYLIKTRGQQVTLSCSPISGHRSVSWYQQTPGQGLQFLFEYFSETQRNKGNFPGRFSGRQFSNSRSEMNVSTLELGDSALYLCGSSPLAGGPYNEQFFGPGTRLTVL.

This clonotype occurred a few times. Germline is not matched at one junction end, which may reflect a read error. V is TRBV20-1 and J is TRBJ2-5; D remains unclear. The CDR3 runs 11 residues. From germline, CDR1 is DFQATT and CDR2 SNEGSKA (reference sequence). CDR3 in DNA: TGCAGTGCTAGAGCCCCCGAAACCGAAGGGTTC. It encodes CSARAPETEGF.

The sample holds a few counts of this clonotype. In this CDR3 the conserved last residue, phenylalanine or tryptophan, is missing, so a read error is likely. This chain links TRBV29-1 with TRBJ2-5, with no clear D. Germline V CDR1 and CDR2: SQVTM, ANQGSEA. The CDR3 is 11 amino acids. V was clipped by 3 bases and J by 5 bases, with 7 bases between them. The chain's CDR3 is CSVEGGETQYL. DNA for the CDR3: TGCAGCGTTGAGGGTGGGGAGACCCAGTACCTC.

The chain recombines TRBV6-1 with TRBJ2-2; D unresolved. CDR3 length equals 15 residues. The germline gives CDR1 MNHNS, CDR2 SASEGT. V dropped 2 bases and J dropped 4 bases, with 11 bases sitting between them. The CDR3 DNA sequence: TGTGCCAGCAGTGAACTCGGTGGCTTCACCGGGGAGCTGTTTTTT. This encodes CASSELGGFTGELFF.

This chain links TRBV4-2 with TRBJ2-5; TRBD2 might be the D (6 bases). The germline V gene has CDR1 LGHNA and CDR2 YNFKEQ. This CDR3 contains 18 residues. Deletions cut 3 bases from V and 4 bases from J, with 24 bases between. The DNA of the CDR3 is TGTGCCAGCAGCCAGGCGGGACGGATCGTTCACCCGGGAGAGACCCAGTACTTC. Its translation: CASSQAGRIVHPGETQYF.

This chain joins TRBV20-1 and TRBJ2-2; 10 bases match TRBD1. This CDR3 spans 15 amino acids. CDR1 is DFQATT, CDR2 SNEGSKA, per germline (reference sequence). The ends lost 6 bases at V and 6 bases at J; junction bases unmatched: 10. This chain's CDR3 is CSARPWDRGSGELFF. Written as DNA, the CDR3 is TGCAGTGCGAGGCCTTGGGACAGGGGATCCGGGGAGCTGTTTTTT.